Listed below are T cell receptor beta chains from one sample, sequenced in a study of blood T cell repertoires in COVID-19. The data were produced by immunoSEQ multiplex PCR, yet TCRdb's version contains in-frame clones alone and is incomplete. The repertoire consists of about 51,000 clones, with more than 75% occurring once and the leading ten covering 14%. The sample taken for sequencing was peripheral blood. These receptors originate from a human donor with acute or convalescent COVID-19. The donor label of this sample is uncertain. Both conserved end residues are trimmed from each CDR3. Only some rows state a clone size, as once, few, many or a class for expanded clones.

ASSIDQGGGSTDTQY | TRBV19 | NA | TRBJ2-3
ASRPQGLVYEQY | TRBV28 | NA | TRBJ2-7
ASSLGQGVNTEAF | TRBV13 | NA | TRBJ1-1
ASSPGDSYEGNTIY | TRBV18 | NA | TRBJ1-3
ASSPEPFGAGGTQY | TRBV28 | NA | TRBJ2-5
ASRAGTGATEAF | TRBV28 | NA | TRBJ1-1
ASSSGQGLNGYT | TRBV7-2 | NA | TRBJ1-2
ASSQGTSGEDTQY | TRBV4-3 | NA | TRBJ2-3
ASSSQTGLSNQPQH | TRBV7-8 | NA | TRBJ1-5
ASSLTQGSPPHAQY | TRBV18 | NA | TRBJ2-7
ASTPDRGGRTEAF | TRBV19 | once | TRBJ1-1
SVEGNSKEQF | TRBV29-1 | once | TRBJ2-1
ASSLLAGQETQY | TRBV11-2 | NA | TRBJ2-5
ASNWYREGPDTQY | TRBV23-1 | once | TRBJ2-3
ASSLALAPSNQPQH | TRBV7-2 | NA | TRBJ1-5
ASSSLIGTGGETQY | TRBV27 | NA | TRBJ2-5
ASSPTGGTEAF | TRBV7-9 | NA | TRBJ1-1
ASSRPGTGGYEQY | TRBV27 | NA | TRBJ2-7
ASSSYPGQSYGYT | TRBV5-4 | NA | TRBJ1-2
ASSSVGTGREAF | TRBV7-8 | few | TRBJ1-1
ASSLSQASPYGYT | TRBV27 | NA | TRBJ1-2
ASSLFASGRGDNEQF | TRBV5-5 | NA | TRBJ2-1
ASRVEEGVKLF | TRBV2 | NA | TRBJ1-4